Shown below are 17 T cell receptor beta chains from a single sample sequenced in a study of CD8 T cells in ankylosing spondylitis. General study results and limits: A TCR beta motif made of several highly homologous variants seemed typical of ankylosing spondylitis blood.

TCRdb ran MiXCR on the 5' RACE reads and lists one entry per CDR3 protein. Of about 450,000 distinct CDR3 sequences in the sample, roughly 26% were seen once. No antigen has been assigned to these receptors. Input material: blood, either unsorted or a sorted T cell fraction (not recorded which). The receptors come from a male donor with ankylosing spondylitis.

This clonotype was counted between two and nine times. This sequence joins TRBV5-1 and TRBJ1-3; TRBD1 might be the D (6 bases). V was trimmed by 0 bases and J by 4 bases, leaving 17 bases between them. The CDR3 totals 17 residues. Germline V gene data show CDR1 as SGHRS and CDR2 as YFSETQ. The CDR3 protein is CASSLEATGSGGNTIYF. CDR3 DNA: TGCGCCAGCAGCTTGGAAGCGACAGGTTCCGGAGGAAACACCATATATTTT.

A few counts support this clonotype. The chain has TRBV6-1 and TRBJ2-7; perhaps TRBD2 as D (5 bases). Germline loops: CDR1 MNHNS, CDR2 SASEGT. CDR3 length equals 13 residues. With 6 bases removed from V and 6 bases from J, the gap between germline ends came to 15 bases. The CDR3 DNA sequence: TGTGCCAGCAGCCGTACGGGGTACGGCGAGCAGTACGTC. Protein: CASSRTGYGEQYV.

V is TRBV20-1 and J is TRBJ1-1, with D possibly TRBD1 on 5 matching bases. The CDR3 totals 13 residues. Germline loops: CDR1 DFQATT, CDR2 SNEGSKA (reference sequence). The V end was cut by 5 bases, the J end by 0 bases, with 10 bases between. The CDR3 DNA sequence: TGCAGTGCTTTTTCCAGGGTGAACACTGAAGCTTTCTTT. Its translation: CSAFSRVNTEAFF.

The chain joins TRBV21-1 to TRBJ1-2. TRBV21-1 is marked as a pseudogene. The CDR3 is 17 amino acids. In DNA, the CDR3 is TGTGCCAGCAGCAAGGGGAGGGTAGATGGGAGTAGCTATGGCTACACCTTC. Translation gives CASSKGRVDGSSYGYTF.

This clonotype was seen more than once but under ten times. The chain combines TRBV11-2 with TRBJ1-3; TRBD1 is a possible D gene (5 bases). The CDR3 has 18 amino acids. CDR1 SGHAT and CDR2 FQNNGV come from the germline V gene. V lost 4 bases to trimming and J lost 2 bases, with 21 bases between them. CDR3 in amino acids: CASSSYRAPGGAGNTIYF. CDR3 bases: TGTGCCAGCAGCTCCTATAGGGCCCCTGGGGGGGCTGGAAACACCATATATTTT.

Only a few counts were recorded for this clonotype. The genes are TRBV5-6 and TRBJ1-2; TRBD1 is a possible D gene (5 bases). The CDR3 has 11 residues. The V end was cut by 0 bases, the J end by 8 bases, with 5 bases between. Looked up from germline, CDR1 is SGHDT and CDR2 is YYEEEE. CDR3 sequence reads: CASSLEGGYTF. The CDR3 nucleotides are TGTGCCAGCAGCTTGGAGGGGGGCTACACCTTC.

The CDR3: CASSRVTGTRDIQYF. CDR3 sequence (DNA): TGTGCCAGTAGCAGAGTGACCGGGACGAGGGACATTCAGTACTTC. V and J are TRBV19 and TRBJ2-4, with D perhaps TRBD1 or TRBD2 (5 bases each). The length of the CDR3 is 15 residues. V was shortened by 6 bases and J by 8 bases, with 20 bases between the two germline ends. CDR1 and CDR2 from the germline V gene are LNHDA and SQIVND (reference sequence).

The chain couples TRBV2 to TRBJ2-1; D uncertain. The germline V and J ends were trimmed by 4 bases and 2 bases, with 18 bases remaining between them. CDR1 is SNHLY and CDR2 is FYNNEI in the germline V gene. There are 17 residues in the CDR3. The CDR3 DNA sequence: TGTGCCAGCAGTGCTGCGGCGTGGGGTGCAACCTACAATGAGCAGTTCTTC. Its translation is CASSAAAWGATYNEQFF. Variable domain in full (rest from reference TRBV2 and TRBJ2-1): EPEVTQTPSHQVTQMGQEVILRCVPISNHLYFYWYRQILGQKVEFLVSFYNNEISEKSEIFDDQFSVERPDGSNFTLKIRSTKLEDSAMYFCASSAAAWGATYNEQFFGPGTRLTVL.

In DNA form, the CDR3 reads TGTGCCAGCAGTGAAGTAGGGCGAGAGAACACTGAAGCTTTCTTT. This codes for CASSEVGRENTEAFF. The V call is TRBV2, the J call TRBJ1-1, with unresolved D. CDR1 and CDR2 (germline): SNHLY, FYNNEI. The germline V and J ends were trimmed by 1 base and 1 base, with 10 bases remaining between them. The CDR3 loop spans 15 amino acids. Full variable domain (outside the CDR3, taken from reference TRBV2 and TRBJ1-1): EPEVTQTPSHQVTQMGQEVILRCVPISNHLYFYWYRQILGQKVEFLVSFYNNEISEKSEIFDDQFSVERPDGSNFTLKIRSTKLEDSAMYFCASSEVGRENTEAFFGQGTRLTVV.

The chain uses TRBV6-1 and TRBJ2-3; D gene ambiguous. V was shortened by 3 bases and J by 2 bases, with 6 bases between the two germline ends. Germline V gene data show CDR1 as MNHNS and CDR2 as SASEGT. The CDR3 has 13 residues. CDR3 DNA sequence: TGTGCCAGCAGTGACTTAGTCACAGATACGCAGTATTTT. Its translation is CASSDLVTDTQYF.

The rearrangement uses TRBV6-1 and TRBJ2-1, with D hard to call. The CDR3 is 12 amino acids. Germline assignment: CDR1 MNHNS and CDR2 SASEGT. Trimming stripped 3 bases from V and 7 bases from J, with 7 bases between. The CDR3: CASSDRPNEQFF. Written as DNA, the CDR3 is TGTGCCAGCAGTGATCGGCCGAATGAGCAGTTCTTC.

In this sample, this clonotype turned up once. J is TRBJ2-3 and V is TRBV24-1; possible D gene TRBD1, 5 bases. Looked up from germline, CDR1 is KGHDR and CDR2 is SFDVKD. The V gene lost 3 bases and the J gene lost 2 bases, with 11 bases spanning the gap. This CDR3 is 15 amino acids long. The CDR3 DNA sequence: TGTGCCACCAGTGATCCCTCTGGGGCCACAGATACGCAGTATTTT. Amino acids: CATSDPSGATDTQYF.

This clonotype appeared a few times. The CDR3 spells CASRQPVSVAGDTGELFF. CDR3 sequence (DNA): TGTGCCAGCAGACAGCCTGTCAGTGTAGCGGGAGACACCGGGGAGCTGTTTTTT. The rearrangement links TRBV11-2 to TRBJ2-2, with 9 bases aligning to TRBD2. The CDR3 consists of 18 residues. J gave up 3 bases and V 6 bases, and 14 bases lay outside the gene matches. Germline-derived CDR1 and CDR2 are SGHAT and FQNNGV.

In this sample, this clonotype turned up a few times. This chain joins TRBV5-1 and TRBJ1-5; D is unresolved. The germline gives CDR1 SGHRS, CDR2 YFSETQ. V lost 0 bases to trimming and J lost 0 bases, with 7 bases between them. The CDR3 runs to 15 residues. CDR3 coding DNA: TGCGCCAGCAGCTTGGCTAGTGGTAGCAATCAGCCCCAGCATTTT. Amino acid sequence: CASSLASGSNQPQHF.

The chain links TRBV9 to TRBJ1-2; weak D call: TRBD1 (6 bases). The germline V gene has CDR1 SGDLS and CDR2 YYNGEE. Trimming took 3 bases from V and 7 from J, leaving 13 bases between them. This CDR3 is built from 13 residues. The chain's CDR3 is CASSGAGAGGYTF. In nucleotides, the CDR3 is TGTGCCAGCAGCGGAGCAGGGGCGGGTGGCTACACCTTC.

The genes are TRBV10-3 and TRBJ1-3; tentative D call: TRBD1 (6 bases). V lost 9 bases and J 0 bases, leaving 18 bases between the germline ends. The germline V gene has CDR1 ENHRY and CDR2 SYGVKD. This CDR3 is 16 amino acids long. CDR3 residues: CAIRRTANSSGNTIYF. The CDR3 DNA is TGTGCCATACGGAGGACAGCCAACTCCTCTGGAAACACCATATATTTT.

The sample holds a few counts of this clonotype. The rearrangement joins TRBV5-1 to TRBJ2-1, with TRBD2 matching 11 bases. The V gene end was trimmed by 4 bases and the J gene end by 4 bases; junction bases not matched to a gene: 4. The CDR3 spans 15 residues. Germline-derived CDR1 and CDR2 are SGHRS and YFSETQ. CDR3 region: CASSITSGGYNEQFF. CDR3 bases: TGCGCCAGCAGCATTACTAGCGGGGGATACAATGAGCAGTTCTTC.